The sequence of this TCR beta chain was determined in a study of blood T cell repertoires in COVID-19. CDR1 and CDR2 (germline): SGHDT, YYEEEE. This CDR3 is built from 16 residues. Trimming took 2 bases from V and 6 from J; bases not matched to a gene: 6. TCRdb's table, derived via immunoSEQ multiplex PCR, lists solely in-frame clones and lacks some. The sample includes about 74,000 clones, 84% seen only once; the top ten take about a third. The origin of this receptor is a man in his 70s with acute or convalescent COVID-19. Sequencing was done on a sample of peripheral blood. The J gene is TRBJ2-2, the V gene TRBV5-6; 11 bases fit TRBD2. The chain's CDR3 is CASSFRTSGFAGELFF. DNA for the CDR3: TGTGCCAGCAGCTTCAGGACTAGCGGGTTCGCCGGGGAGCTGTTTTTT.